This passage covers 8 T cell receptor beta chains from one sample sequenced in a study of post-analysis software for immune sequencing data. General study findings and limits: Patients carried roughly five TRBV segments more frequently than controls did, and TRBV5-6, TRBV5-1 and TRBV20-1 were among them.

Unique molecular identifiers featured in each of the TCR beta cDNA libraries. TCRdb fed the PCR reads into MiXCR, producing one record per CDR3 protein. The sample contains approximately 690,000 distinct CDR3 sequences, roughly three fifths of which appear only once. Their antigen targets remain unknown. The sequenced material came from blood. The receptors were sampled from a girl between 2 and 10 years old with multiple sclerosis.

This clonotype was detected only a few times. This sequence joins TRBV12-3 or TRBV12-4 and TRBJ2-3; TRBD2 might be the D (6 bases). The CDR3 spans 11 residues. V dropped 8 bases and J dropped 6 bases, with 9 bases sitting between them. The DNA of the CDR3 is TGTGCCAGCCGGAGGGTGGATACGCAGTATTTT. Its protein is CASRRVDTQYF.

The CDR3 here is CSARLISGNNEQFF. CDR3 nucleotides: TGCAGTGCTAGACTGATTAGCGGCAACAATGAGCAGTTCTTC. J is TRBJ2-1 and V is TRBV20-1, with D possibly TRBD2 on 6 matching bases. CDR3 length equals 14 residues. The germline V gene encodes CDR1 DFQATT and CDR2 SNEGSKA (reference sequence). V shed 2 bases and J shed 5 bases, with 13 bases lying between them.

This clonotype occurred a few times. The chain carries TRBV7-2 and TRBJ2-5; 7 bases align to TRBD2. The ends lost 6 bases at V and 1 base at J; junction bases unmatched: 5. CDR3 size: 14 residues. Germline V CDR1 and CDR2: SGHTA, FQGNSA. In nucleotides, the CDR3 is TGTGCCAGCAGGGTGGCGGGAGCCCAAGAGACCCAGTACTTC. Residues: CASRVAGAQETQYF.

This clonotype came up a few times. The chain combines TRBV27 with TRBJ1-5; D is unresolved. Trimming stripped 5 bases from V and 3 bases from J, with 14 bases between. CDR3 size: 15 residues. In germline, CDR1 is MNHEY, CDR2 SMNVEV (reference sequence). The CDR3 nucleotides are TGTGCCAGCAGTCCCTTGGGGTTGGACAATCAGCCCCAGCATTTT. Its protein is CASSPLGLDNQPQHF.

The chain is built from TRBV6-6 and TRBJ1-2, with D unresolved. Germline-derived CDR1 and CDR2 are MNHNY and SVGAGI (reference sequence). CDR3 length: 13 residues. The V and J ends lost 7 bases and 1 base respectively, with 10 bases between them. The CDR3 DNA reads TGTGCCAGCACCCGGACGGATAACTATGGCTACACCTTC. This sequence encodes CASTRTDNYGYTF.

CDR3 residues: CASSPGAGSSYNEQFF. CDR3 in DNA: TGTGCCAGCAGCCCGGGCGCGGGGAGCTCCTACAATGAGCAGTTCTTC. The rearrangement uses TRBV13 and TRBJ2-1; weak D call: TRBD2 (6 bases). The V gene's germline CDR1 is PRHDT and CDR2 FYEKMQ (reference sequence). The CDR3 has 16 amino acids. V lost 5 bases to trimming and J lost 0 bases, with 14 bases between them.

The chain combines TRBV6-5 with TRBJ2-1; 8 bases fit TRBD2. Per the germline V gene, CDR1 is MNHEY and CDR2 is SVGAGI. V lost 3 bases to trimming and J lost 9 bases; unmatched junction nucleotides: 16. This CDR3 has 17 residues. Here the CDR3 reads CASSYSPRREAYTEQFF. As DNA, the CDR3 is TGTGCCAGCAGTTATTCCCCCAGGCGGGAGGCCTATACTGAGCAGTTCTTC.

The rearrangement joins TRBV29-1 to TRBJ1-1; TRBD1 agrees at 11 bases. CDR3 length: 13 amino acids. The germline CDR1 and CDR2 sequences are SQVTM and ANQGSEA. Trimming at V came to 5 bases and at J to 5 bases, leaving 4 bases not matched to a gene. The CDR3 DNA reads TGCAGCGTTTTAGGGACAGGGGGAACTGAAGCTTTCTTT. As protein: CSVLGTGGTEAFF.